Shown below are 5 T cell receptor beta chains from a single sample sequenced in a study of blood T cell repertoires in COVID-19. Assay: immunoSEQ multiplex PCR; the TCRdb copy retains only in-frame clones and omits some. The repertoire has about 55,000 clones, 86% of them found once; the top ten carry approximately 2.6%. Sequenced material: peripheral blood. These receptors were obtained from a man aged 80 or over with acute or convalescent COVID-19.

The rearrangement links TRBV18 to TRBJ1-3; the D is unclear. This CDR3 has 13 amino acids. V lost 2 bases to trimming and J lost 4 bases, with 6 bases between them. The germline V gene has CDR1 KGHSH and CDR2 LQKENI. CDR3 in amino acids: CASSPEVGNTIYF. The CDR3 DNA reads as TGTGCCAGCTCACCAGAGGTCGGAAACACCATATATTTT.

The rearrangement joins TRBV6-6 to TRBJ2-7; TRBD2 aligns across 11 bases. The CDR3 runs 14 residues. V was clipped by 6 bases and J by 5 bases; unmatched bases: 6. From germline, CDR1 is MNHNY and CDR2 SVGAGI (reference sequence). The CDR3 reads CASRVAGGTDEQYF. Written as DNA, the CDR3 is TGTGCCAGCAGAGTAGCGGGGGGGACCGACGAGCAGTACTTC.

This sequence joins TRBV5-1 and TRBJ2-7; TRBD1 aligns across 9 bases. Germline assignment: CDR1 SGHRS and CDR2 YFSETQ. With 0 bases clipped from V and 4 bases from J, the junction kept 8 bases outside the gene matches. This CDR3 has 16 amino acids. CDR3 in amino acids: CASSLGPGTGIYEQYF. The CDR3 DNA is TGCGCCAGCAGCTTGGGCCCCGGGACAGGGATTTACGAGCAGTACTTC.

The chain has TRBV6-2 or TRBV6-3 and TRBJ1-5; 9 nucleotides align to TRBD1. V lost 2 bases to trimming and J lost 5 bases; unmatched junction nucleotides: 10. The CDR3 runs 17 residues. Germline V gene data show CDR1 as MNHEY and CDR2 as SVGEGT. CDR3 sequence (DNA): TGTGCCAGCAGTTACCCCGCCGGACAGGGGTTGGATCAGCCCCAGCATTTT. Translating it yields CASSYPAGQGLDQPQHF.

The chain joins TRBV5-8 to TRBJ1-5; maybe TRBD1 (5 bases). Deletions cut 2 bases from V and 9 bases from J, with 12 bases between. The CDR3 consists of 13 residues. Germline-derived CDR1 and CDR2 are SGHTS and YDEGEE. This chain's CDR3 is CASSFDRRGPQHF. The CDR3 bases are TGTGCCAGCAGCTTTGACCGGAGGGGGCCCCAGCATTTT.